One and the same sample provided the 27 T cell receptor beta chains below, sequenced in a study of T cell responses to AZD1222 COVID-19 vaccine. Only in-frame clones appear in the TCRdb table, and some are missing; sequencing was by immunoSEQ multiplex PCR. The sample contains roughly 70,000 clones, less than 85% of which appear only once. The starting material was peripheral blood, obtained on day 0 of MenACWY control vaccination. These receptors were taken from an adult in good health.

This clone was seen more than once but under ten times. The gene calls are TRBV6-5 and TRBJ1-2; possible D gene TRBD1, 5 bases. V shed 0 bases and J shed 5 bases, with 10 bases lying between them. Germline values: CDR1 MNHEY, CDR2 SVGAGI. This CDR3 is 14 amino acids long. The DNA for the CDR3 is TGTGCCAGCAGTTACTCGACAGCCCCTTATGGCTACACCTTC. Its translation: CASSYSTAPYGYTF.

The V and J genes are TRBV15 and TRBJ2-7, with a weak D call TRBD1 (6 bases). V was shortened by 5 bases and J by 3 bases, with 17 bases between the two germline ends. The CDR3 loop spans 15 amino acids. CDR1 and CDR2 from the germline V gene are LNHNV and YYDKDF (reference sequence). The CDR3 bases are TGTGCCACCAGCTCCCTAGGGGGACACCTCTACGAGCAGTACTTC. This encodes CATSSLGGHLYEQYF.

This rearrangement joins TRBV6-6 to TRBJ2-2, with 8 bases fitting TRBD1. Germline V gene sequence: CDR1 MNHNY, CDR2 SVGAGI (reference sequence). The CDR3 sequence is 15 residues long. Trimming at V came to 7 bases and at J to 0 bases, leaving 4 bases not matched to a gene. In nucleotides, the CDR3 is TGTGCCAGCAAACACAGGGGGGCGAACACCGGGGAGCTGTTTTTT. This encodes CASKHRGANTGELFF.

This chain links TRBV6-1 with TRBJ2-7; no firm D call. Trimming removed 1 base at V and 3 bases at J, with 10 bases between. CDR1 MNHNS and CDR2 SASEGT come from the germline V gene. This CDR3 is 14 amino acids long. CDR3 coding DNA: TGTGCCAGCAGTGAAGGCCCCCCAGTCTACGAGCAGTACTTC. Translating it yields CASSEGPPVYEQYF.

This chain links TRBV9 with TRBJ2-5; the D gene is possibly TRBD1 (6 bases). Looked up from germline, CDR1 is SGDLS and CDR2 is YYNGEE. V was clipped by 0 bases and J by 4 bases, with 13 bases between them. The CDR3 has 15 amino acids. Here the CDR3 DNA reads TGTGCCAGCAGCGTAGGAGGCAGGGGTAGAGAGACCCAGTACTTC. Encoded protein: CASSVGGRGRETQYF.

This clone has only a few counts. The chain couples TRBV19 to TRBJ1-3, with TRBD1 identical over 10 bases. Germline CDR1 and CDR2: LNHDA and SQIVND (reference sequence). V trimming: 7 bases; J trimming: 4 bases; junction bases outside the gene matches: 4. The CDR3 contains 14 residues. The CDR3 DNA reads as TGTGCCAGTAATGACAGGGGGCCAGGAAACACCATATATTTT. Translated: CASNDRGPGNTIYF. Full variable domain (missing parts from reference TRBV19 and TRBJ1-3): DGGITQSPKYLFRKEGQNVTLSCEQNLNHDAMYWYRQDPGQGLRLIYYSQIVNDFQKGDIAEGYSVSREKKESFPLTVTSAQKNPTAFYLCASNDRGPGNTIYFGEGSWLTVV.

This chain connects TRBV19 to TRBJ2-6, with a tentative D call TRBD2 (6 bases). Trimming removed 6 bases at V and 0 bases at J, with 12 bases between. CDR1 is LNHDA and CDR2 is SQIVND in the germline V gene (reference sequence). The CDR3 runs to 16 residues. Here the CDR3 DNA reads TGTGCCAGTAGGGGGGGAAGCCTCTCTGGGGCCAACGTCCTGACTTTC. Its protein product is CASRGGSLSGANVLTF.

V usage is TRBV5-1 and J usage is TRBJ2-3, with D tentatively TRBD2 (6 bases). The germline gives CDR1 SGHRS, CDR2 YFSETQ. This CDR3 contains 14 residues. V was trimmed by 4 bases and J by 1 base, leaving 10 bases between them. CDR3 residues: CASSLGGGTDTQYF. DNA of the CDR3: TGCGCCAGCAGCCTGGGGGGTGGCACAGATACGCAGTATTTT. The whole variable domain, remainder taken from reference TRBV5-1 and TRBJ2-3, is KAGVTQTPRYLIKTRGQQVTLSCSPISGHRSVSWYQQTPGQGLQFLFEYFSETQRNKGNFPGRFSGRQFSNSRSEMNVSTLELGDSALYLCASSLGGGTDTQYFGPGTRLTVL.

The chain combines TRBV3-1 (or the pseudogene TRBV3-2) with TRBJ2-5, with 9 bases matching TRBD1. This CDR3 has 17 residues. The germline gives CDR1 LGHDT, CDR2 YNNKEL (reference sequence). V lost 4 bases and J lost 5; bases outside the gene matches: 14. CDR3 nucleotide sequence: TGTGCCAGCAGCCGAAGAGCTCCGGGGACAGGGAGGGAGACCCAGTACTTC. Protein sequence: CASSRRAPGTGRETQYF.

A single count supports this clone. The CDR3, as DNA: TGCAGTGCCAAACACAGTGAGCAGTTCTTC. Encoded protein: CSAKHSEQFF. The chain links TRBV20-1 to TRBJ2-1; D is unresolved. Trimming pared 6 bases from V and 9 bases from J, leaving 9 bases between. CDR1 and CDR2 from the germline V gene are DFQATT and SNEGSKA (reference sequence). The CDR3 is made up of 10 amino acids.

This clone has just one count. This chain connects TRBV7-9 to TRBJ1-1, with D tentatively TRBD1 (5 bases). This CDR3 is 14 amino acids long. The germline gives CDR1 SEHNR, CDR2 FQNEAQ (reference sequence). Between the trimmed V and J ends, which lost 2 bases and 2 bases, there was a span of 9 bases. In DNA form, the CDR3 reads TGTGCCAGCAGCTTATCGACAGTAAACACTGAAGCTTTCTTT. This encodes CASSLSTVNTEAFF.

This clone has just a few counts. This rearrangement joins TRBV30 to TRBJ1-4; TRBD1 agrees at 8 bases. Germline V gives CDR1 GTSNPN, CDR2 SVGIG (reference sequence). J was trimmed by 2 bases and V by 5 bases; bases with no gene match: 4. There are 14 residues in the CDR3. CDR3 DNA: TGTGCCTGGGCACAGGGGGGGACTAATGAAAAACTGTTTTTT. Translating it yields CAWAQGGTNEKLFF.

The CDR3 sequence: CASSSTEQGHTEAFF. The CDR3 DNA reads TGTGCCAGCAGCTCCACAGAACAGGGGCACACTGAAGCTTTCTTT. The gene calls are TRBV13 and TRBJ1-1; 7 bases line up with TRBD1. Germline V gene sequence: CDR1 PRHDT, CDR2 FYEKMQ (reference sequence). V shed 4 bases and J 3 bases; nucleotides not matched to a gene: 8. The CDR3 is 15 amino acids.

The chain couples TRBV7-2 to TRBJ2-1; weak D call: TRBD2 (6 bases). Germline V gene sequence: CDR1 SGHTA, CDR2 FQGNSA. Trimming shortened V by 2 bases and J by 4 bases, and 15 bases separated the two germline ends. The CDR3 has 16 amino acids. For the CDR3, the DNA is TGTGCCAGCAGCTTATGGGGCGGGGTTTCTTACAATGAGCAGTTCTTC. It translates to CASSLWGGVSYNEQFF.

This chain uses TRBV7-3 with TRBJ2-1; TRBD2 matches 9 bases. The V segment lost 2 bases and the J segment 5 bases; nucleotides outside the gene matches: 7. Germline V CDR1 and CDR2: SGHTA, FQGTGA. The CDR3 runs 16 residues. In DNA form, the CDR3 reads TGTGCCAGCAGCTTAGGGTGGGGACTAGCTGACAATGAGCAGTTCTTC. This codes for CASSLGWGLADNEQFF.

CDR3 coding DNA: TGTGCCAGCAGTAAGGACAGGCTTGACACTGAAGCTTTCTTT. The encoded protein is CASSKDRLDTEAFF. V and J are TRBV2 and TRBJ1-1; TRBD1 agrees at 7 bases. Germline V gene lookup returns CDR1 SNHLY and CDR2 FYNNEI. The CDR3 is 14 residues long. V was pared by 5 bases and J by 3 bases, with 6 bases of the junction left unmatched.

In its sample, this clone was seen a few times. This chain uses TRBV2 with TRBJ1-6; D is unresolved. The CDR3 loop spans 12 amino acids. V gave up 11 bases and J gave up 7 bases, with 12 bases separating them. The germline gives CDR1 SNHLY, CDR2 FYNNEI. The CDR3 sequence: CALKDVNSPLHF. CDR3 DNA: TGTGCCCTAAAGGACGTAAATTCACCCCTCCACTTT.

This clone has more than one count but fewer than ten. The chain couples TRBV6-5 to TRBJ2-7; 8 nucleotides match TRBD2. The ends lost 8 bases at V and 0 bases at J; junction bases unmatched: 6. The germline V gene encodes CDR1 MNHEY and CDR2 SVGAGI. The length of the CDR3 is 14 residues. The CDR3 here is CASRMSGSSYEQYF. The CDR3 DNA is TGTGCCAGCCGCATGAGCGGGAGCTCCTACGAGCAGTACTTC.

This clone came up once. CDR3 nucleotides: TGTGCCTCCCTTCCTGACAGGCCAATCTATAGCAATCAGCCCCAGCATTTT. Translating it yields CASLPDRPIYSNQPQHF. The chain uses TRBV24-1 and TRBJ1-5, with TRBD1 as a possible D gene (6 bases). V lost 12 bases to trimming and J lost 0 bases, with 23 bases between them. The CDR3 spans 17 residues. The germline V gene encodes CDR1 KGHDR and CDR2 SFDVKD.

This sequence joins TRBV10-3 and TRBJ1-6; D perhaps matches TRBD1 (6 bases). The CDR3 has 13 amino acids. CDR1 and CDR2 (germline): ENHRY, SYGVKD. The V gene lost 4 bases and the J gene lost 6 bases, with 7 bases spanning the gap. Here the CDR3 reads CAISGTANSPLHF. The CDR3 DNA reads TGTGCCATCAGTGGGACAGCTAATTCACCCCTCCACTTT.

CDR3 sequence (DNA): TGCGCCAGCAGCCAAGACGTAGCGTCGGGGGGTGAGACCCAGTACTTC. It encodes CASSQDVASGGETQYF. The chain uses TRBV4-3 and TRBJ2-5, with 7 bases identical to TRBD2. J lost 5 bases, V lost 0 bases, and 9 bases had no gene match. The germline CDR1 and CDR2 sequences are LGHNA and YSLEER. This CDR3 region has 16 residues.

CDR3 sequence (DNA): TGTGCCAGCAGCAAAAACTGGGACAGGGGGGCGAATGGCTACACCTTC. It specifies CASSKNWDRGANGYTF. The chain recombines TRBV21-1 with TRBJ1-2; the D segment call TRBD1 is taken from the table without a DNA check. TRBV21-1 is termed a pseudogene. The CDR3 totals 16 residues.

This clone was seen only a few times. The CDR3 DNA is TGTGCCACCAGCAGAGCCCGGGGCTCTGGAAACACCATATATTTT. Amino acid sequence: CATSRARGSGNTIYF. The chain employs TRBV15 and TRBJ1-3, with D unresolved. V lost 1 base to trimming and J lost 0 bases, with 7 bases between them. CDR1 is LNHNV, CDR2 YYDKDF, per germline (reference sequence). The CDR3 length is 15 residues. The full variable domain, completed using reference TRBV15 and TRBJ1-3, is DAMVIQNPRYQVTQFGKPVTLSCSQTLNHNVMYWYQQKSSQAPKLLFHYYDKDFNNEADTPDNFQSRRPNTSFCFLDIRSPGLGDTAMYLCATSRARGSGNTIYFGEGSWLTVV.

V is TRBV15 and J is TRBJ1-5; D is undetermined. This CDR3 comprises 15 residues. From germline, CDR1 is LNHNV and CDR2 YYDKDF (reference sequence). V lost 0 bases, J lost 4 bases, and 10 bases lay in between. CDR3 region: CATSRDRRGNQPQHF. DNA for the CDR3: TGTGCCACCAGCAGAGATAGACGGGGAAATCAGCCCCAGCATTTT. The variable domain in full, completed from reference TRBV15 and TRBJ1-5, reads DAMVIQNPRYQVTQFGKPVTLSCSQTLNHNVMYWYQQKSSQAPKLLFHYYDKDFNNEADTPDNFQSRRPNTSFCFLDIRSPGLGDTAMYLCATSRDRRGNQPQHFGDGTRLSIL.

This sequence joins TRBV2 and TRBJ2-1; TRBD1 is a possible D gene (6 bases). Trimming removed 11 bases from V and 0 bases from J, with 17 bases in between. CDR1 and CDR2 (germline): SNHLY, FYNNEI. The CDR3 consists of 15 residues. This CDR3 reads CASAADRSSYNEQFF. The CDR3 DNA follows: TGTGCCTCAGCAGCCGACAGGAGCTCCTACAATGAGCAGTTCTTC.

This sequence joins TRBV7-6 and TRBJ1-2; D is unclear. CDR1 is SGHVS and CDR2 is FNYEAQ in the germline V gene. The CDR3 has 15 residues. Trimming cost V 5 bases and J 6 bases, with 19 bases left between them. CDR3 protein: CASSKELQLPDGYTF. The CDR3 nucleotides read TGTGCCAGCAGCAAGGAATTACAGTTACCGGATGGCTACACCTTC.

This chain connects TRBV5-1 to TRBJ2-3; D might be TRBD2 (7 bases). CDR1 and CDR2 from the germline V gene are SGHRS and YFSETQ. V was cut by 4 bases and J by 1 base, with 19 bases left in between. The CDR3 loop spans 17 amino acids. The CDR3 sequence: CASSPEGGTKRTDTQYF. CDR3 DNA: TGCGCCAGCAGCCCCGAAGGGGGGACTAAACGCACAGATACGCAGTATTTT.